This T cell receptor beta chain derives from a study of vaccination effects on CD4 cells after COVID-19. Details on this clone: Its antigen is currently unknown.

TCRdb's table, derived via immunoSEQ multiplex PCR, lists solely in-frame clones and lacks some. Found here are some 63,000 clones, about two thirds of them singletons; the top ten hold less than 25%. This CDR3 region has 16 residues. Germline values: CDR1 SGHRS, CDR2 YFSETQ. The ends lost 4 bases at V and 0 bases at J; junction bases unmatched: 6. It was after nine to ten days of culture that CD4+ T cells were isolated. Notes on the study in general: Sampling in the study covered few convalescent patients and included no early post-infection timepoints.

The chain joins TRBV5-1 to TRBJ1-4, with 7 bases aligning to TRBD1. This receptor was identified in a human donor who had a prior SARS-CoV-2 infection. The starting material was CD4+ T cells from PBMCs cultured without peptide, obtained before COVID-19 vaccination. The CDR3 DNA sequence: TGCGCCAGCAGCGGAAGACAGGGATCAACTAATGAAAAACTGTTTTTT. It specifies CASSGRQGSTNEKLFF.